This T cell receptor (beta chain) emerged from a study of cytomegalovirus exposure and HLA in healthy donors. Study conclusions and caveats: Follow-up analysis later connected one missense variant in DCLRE1C with trimming of TCR beta V- and J-genes. Among TCR beta chains of equal frequency, HLA-associated ones were more clonally expanded in a later analysis.

Both 60 Vbeta primers and 13 Jbeta primers went into the PCR. Profiled with immunoSEQ multiplex PCR; TCRdb holds only in-frame clones, not every one. The data show about 150,000 clones, approximately 78% seen once. Each donor was healthy, and each was a bone marrow donor. Turning to this clone: What it binds is not known.

Germline values: CDR1 MNHEY, CDR2 SMNVEV (reference sequence). With 5 bases clipped from V and 5 bases from J, the junction kept 8 bases outside the gene matches. The CDR3 is 15 residues long. Material for sequencing was PBMCs. This TCR came from a woman aged 50 to 60 in good health and CMV-seropositive. The chain uses TRBV27 and TRBJ2-5, with 10 positions matching TRBD2. CDR3: CASSPSGGAGETQYF. The CDR3 nucleotides are TGTGCCAGCAGTCCCAGCGGGGGGGCCGGGGAGACCCAGTACTTC.